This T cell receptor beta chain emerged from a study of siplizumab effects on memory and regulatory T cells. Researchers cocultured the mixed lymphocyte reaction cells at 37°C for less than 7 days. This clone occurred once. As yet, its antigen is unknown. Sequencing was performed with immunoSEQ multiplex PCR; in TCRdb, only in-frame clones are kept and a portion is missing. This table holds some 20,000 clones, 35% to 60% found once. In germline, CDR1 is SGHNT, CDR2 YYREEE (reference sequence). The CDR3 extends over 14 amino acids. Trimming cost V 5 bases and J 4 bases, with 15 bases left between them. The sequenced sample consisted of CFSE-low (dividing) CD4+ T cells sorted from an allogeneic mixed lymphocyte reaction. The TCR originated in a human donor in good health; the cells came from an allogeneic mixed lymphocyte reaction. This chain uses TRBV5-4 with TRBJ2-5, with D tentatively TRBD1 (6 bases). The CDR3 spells CASSHDRWTETQYF. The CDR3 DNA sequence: TGTGCCAGCAGTCATGACAGGTGGACAGAGACCCAGTACTTC.